This T cell receptor beta chain was sequenced in a study of blood T cell repertoires in COVID-19. In the source study's methods: The authors estimated nucleated cell counts from reference gene primer amplification. Profiled with immunoSEQ multiplex PCR; TCRdb holds only in-frame clones, not every one. From that table come the V and J calls and clone size; the DNA was used to work out D and trimming. Of about 64,000 clones in the sample, 80% to 95% were seen once. Sequences were obtained from peripheral blood. This clonotype was obtained from an elderly woman with active COVID-19.

The CDR3 DNA follows: TGTGCCAGCTCACCACCGACGGGAGGTTGGGATACGCAGTATTTT. This encodes CASSPPTGGWDTQYF. J is TRBJ2-3 and V is TRBV18; the match to TRBD2 covers 7 bases. In germline, CDR1 is KGHSH, CDR2 LQKENI. The CDR3 runs to 15 residues. V lost 0 bases and J lost 6; bases outside the gene matches: 6.